This T cell receptor (beta chain) is from a study of CD8 T cells in Susac syndrome. Study findings and constraints: The study recognized that its TCR sequencing and HLA analysis covered a relatively small number of individuals.

CD8+ and CD4+ T cells from blood underwent TCR beta sequencing. FACS enriched CD8+ TEMRA cells, while bulk CD8+ and CD4+ were negatively isolated. Random hexamers were used to reverse transcribe about 0.45 to 1 ug of RNA. With immunoSEQ multiplex PCR, TCR beta CDR3 was amplified across 54 Vbeta and 13 Jbeta. One entry per CDR3 protein, called by TCRdb with MiXCR from the immunoSEQ multiplex PCR reads. The sample records approximately 200,000 distinct CDR3 sequences, 85% to 95% being singletons. Trimming took off 6 bases at V and 2 bases at J, with 10 bases between the two ends. The CDR3 spans 13 residues. Germline-derived CDR1 and CDR2 are LNHDA and SQIVND (reference sequence). On this clonotype: The target antigen is unknown.

The source of this sequence is a human donor with multiple sclerosis. The chain couples TRBV19 to TRBJ1-1, with D possibly matching TRBD1 (5 bases). Source material: CD4+ T cells from PBMCs. The CDR3 nucleotides are TGTGCCAGTAGGCGACAGCGAAACACTGAAGCTTTCTTT. Translation: CASRRQRNTEAFF.